The source of this T cell receptor beta chain is a study of blood T cell repertoires in COVID-19. About the research overall: Some COVID-19 samples were acute and others convalescent; all came from the United States, Italy and Spain. The cDNA or gDNA used as material had been derived from T cells, B-cell-depleted T cells, or PBMCs.

Per the study methods: The authors estimated nucleated cell counts from reference gene primer amplification. The protocol was immunoSEQ multiplex PCR, while the TCRdb copy is restricted to in-frame clones and leaves out a portion. Clone size and V and J calls were adopted from that table, with D and trimming inferred from the DNA. The sample records about 190,000 clones, around 90% being singletons. V lost 3 bases to trimming and J lost 0 bases, with 11 bases between them. The CDR3 is made up of 16 amino acids. Looked up from germline, CDR1 is KGHSH and CDR2 is LQKENI. Sample: peripheral blood. This chain joins TRBV18 and TRBJ2-2, with D maybe TRBD1 (5 bases). This sequence was found in a man in his fifties or sixties with acute or convalescent COVID-19. The CDR3: CASSPDSLTNTGELFF. Written as DNA, the CDR3 is TGTGCCAGCTCACCCGACAGCCTGACGAACACCGGGGAGCTGTTTTTT.